Listed below are T cell receptor beta chains from one sample, sequenced in a study of early T cells in non-severe SARS-CoV-2 infection. TCRdb used MiXCR to reprocess the 5' RACE reads, holding one entry per CDR3 protein. The table has some 61,000 distinct CDR3 sequences, about 9.4% seen once. Material: whole blood. Every receptor here comes from an adult who was a healthcare worker with PCR-confirmed SARS-CoV-2 infection or an uninfected control (not recorded which). Both conserved end residues are part of each CDR3.

>TRBV4-1|TRBJ2-7
CASSQTGKSSYEQYF
>TRBV9|TRBJ1-6
CASSGGRAHNSPLHF
>TRBV7-6|TRBJ2-7
CASSIQAGAAYEQYF
>TRBV29-1|TRBJ2-3
CSVDRNTDTQYF
>TRBV11-2|TRBJ2-7
CASSPGLPYEQYF
>TRBV6-6|TRBJ1-2
CASRPLLGEWGLGYTF
>TRBV5-1|TRBJ1-5
CASSLGTGGQPQHF
>TRBV5-1|TRBJ2-7
CASSSNTGLSLHEQYF
>TRBV29-1|TRBJ2-1
CSGIVGGVGEQFF
>TRBV6-1|TRBJ1-3
CASSDGTGNTIYF
>TRBV9|TRBJ2-2
CASSMTGTGIGELFF
>TRBV12-3/TRBV12-4|TRBJ2-7
CAGSLVSEITYEQYF
>TRBV3-1|TRBJ2-7
CASSSRPDEQYF
>TRBV6-1|TRBJ2-3
CASKEGLSTDTQYF
>TRBV6-5|TRBJ1-6
CASRAGGTGTSPLHF
>TRBV6-1|TRBJ1-6
CASSEPPRADSPLHF
>TRBV20-1|TRBJ2-3
CSAREGLAADTQYF
>TRBV6-2/TRBV6-3|TRBJ2-1
CASSTDVSAYNEQFF
>TRBV6-5|TRBJ2-3
CASSSPGGLDRDTQYF
>TRBV29-1|TRBJ2-3
CSVDTGGAPGTQYF
>TRBV5-1|TRBJ2-7
CASSFGQGLGEQYF
>TRBV15|TRBJ2-1
CATSRDFSYNEQFF
>TRBV11-2|TRBJ2-1
CASSLIGTSWTNEQFF
>TRBV3-1|TRBJ2-1
CASSQDRQLYNEQFF
>TRBV5-1|TRBJ1-1
CASSQAVRNTEAFF
>TRBV20-1|TRBJ1-1
CSAIRRGRGNTEAFF
>TRBV12-5|TRBJ1-1
CASGLTNTEAFF
>TRBV29-1|TRBJ1-2
CSSLENRYGYTF
>TRBV29-1|TRBJ1-2
CSVEAQPLYGYTF
>TRBV29-1|TRBJ2-3
CSVGPDTQYF
>TRBV19|TRBJ2-7
CASSIGGSYEQYF
>TRBV21-1|TRBJ1-1
CASNLHREGRTEAFF
>TRBV4-3|TRBJ1-2
CASSQFAGGDYGYTF
>TRBV10-3|TRBJ2-5
CAIAPGGMEETQYF
>TRBV7-6|TRBJ1-1
CASSLDRGTEAFF
>TRBV2|TRBJ2-7
CASSPRAARSYEQYF